These 9 T cell receptor beta chains came from one sample sequenced in a study of control samples from healthy donors and cancer patients (dated by TCRdb to the early 2020s). Library construction relied on the immunoSEQ multiplex PCR assay. This immuneACCESS table, as held by TCRdb, lists in-frame sequences with V and J called but not all clones. Of the missing ones, under half trace to an unresolved V gene in checked studies; the others have no known cause. The sample table records approximately 100,000 clones; 85% of these occur just once. The ten largest account for over 2% of the sample. The sequenced material came from blood. All receptors come from a woman aged 40 to 50 in good health.

The chain has TRBV19 and TRBJ2-1, with TRBD2 matching over 7 bases. CDR1 LNHDA and CDR2 SQIVND come from the germline V gene (reference sequence). The CDR3 length is 13 residues. The junction had 7 bases not matched to a gene; V was cut back by 6 bases and J by 8 bases. The CDR3 protein is CASRPLAMDEQFF. CDR3 bases: TGTGCCAGTAGACCACTAGCGATGGATGAGCAGTTCTTC. Combining the CDR3 with reference TRBV19 and TRBJ2-1 gives the whole variable domain DGGITQSPKYLFRKEGQNVTLSCEQNLNHDAMYWYRQDPGQGLRLIYYSQIVNDFQKGDIAEGYSVSREKKESFPLTVTSAQKNPTAFYLCASRPLAMDEQFFGPGTRLTVL.

CDR3 sequence: CASRSSLGYNEQFF. The CDR3 DNA sequence: TGCGCCAGCAGATCAAGTTTAGGGTACAATGAGCAGTTCTTC. The chain links TRBV5-1 to TRBJ2-1, with D uncertain. Germline V lookup: CDR1 SGHRS, CDR2 YFSETQ. The ends were cut back, 5 bases at V and 4 bases at J, with 13 bases in the middle. The CDR3 loop spans 14 amino acids.

V gene TRBV5-1 combines with J gene TRBJ1-1; possibly TRBD1 for D (5 bases). The V gene's germline CDR1 is SGHRS and CDR2 YFSETQ. Deletions cut 1 base from V and 5 bases from J, with 12 bases between. The length of the CDR3 is 14 residues. CDR3 bases: TGCGCCAGCAGCTTGAGGTTGAGACAGACTGAAGCTTTCTTT. It codes for CASSLRLRQTEAFF.

The gene calls are TRBV4-3 and TRBJ1-3; no clear D. The germline V gene has CDR1 LGHNA and CDR2 YSLEER. This CDR3 is built from 13 residues. The germline V and J ends were trimmed by 0 bases and 4 bases, with 4 bases remaining between them. The CDR3 is CASSQERGNTIYF. The CDR3 DNA follows: TGCGCCAGCAGCCAAGAAAGAGGAAACACCATATATTTT.

The chain is built from TRBV30 and TRBJ2-7, with D perhaps matching TRBD1 or TRBD2 (6 bases each). The CDR3 extends over 12 amino acids. V was clipped by 3 bases and J by 5 bases, with 11 bases between them. The germline V gene has CDR1 GTSNPN and CDR2 SVGIG (reference sequence). The CDR3 DNA is TGTGCCTGGAGGCCGGGGGCTGACGAGCAGTACTTC. Residues: CAWRPGADEQYF.

The V gene is TRBV30, the J gene TRBJ2-3; 9 bases line up with TRBD2. This CDR3 has 15 amino acids. J was trimmed by 2 bases and V by 2 bases; bases with no gene match: 5. From germline, CDR1 is GTSNPN and CDR2 SVGIG (reference sequence). The CDR3, as DNA: TGTGCCTGGAGTTTCAGCGGGGGGTTCACAGATACGCAGTATTTT. The encoded protein is CAWSFSGGFTDTQYF.

The V gene is TRBV29-1, the J gene TRBJ1-2; TRBD1 aligns across 10 bases. CDR1 is SQVTM and CDR2 is ANQGSEA in the germline V gene. The CDR3 is 12 amino acids. Unmatched junction bases numbered 6, after V lost 7 bases and J lost 7 bases. The CDR3, as DNA: TGCAGCGGGGGACAGGGGATTTTTGGCTACACCTTC. It encodes CSGGQGIFGYTF.

The V call is TRBV18, the J call TRBJ1-6; D ambiguous. The CDR3 extends over 13 amino acids. The V gene's germline CDR1 is KGHSH and CDR2 LQKENI. Trimming removed 8 bases from V and 5 bases from J, with 10 bases in between. CDR3 sequence reads: CASHDSNNSPLHF. The CDR3, as DNA: TGTGCCAGCCACGATAGTAATAATTCACCCCTCCACTTT.

This clone was recorded once. V is TRBV27 and J is TRBJ1-5, with D perhaps matching TRBD1 (5 bases). This CDR3 has 15 residues. The V gene lost 2 bases and the J gene lost 1 base, with 9 bases spanning the gap. Germline V gene sequence: CDR1 MNHEY, CDR2 SMNVEV (reference sequence). CDR3 protein: CASSLVRGSNQPQHF. CDR3 in DNA: TGTGCCAGCAGTTTAGTTCGGGGGAGCAATCAGCCCCAGCATTTT.